The 14 T cell receptor beta chains listed next were all sequenced from one sample in a study of PD-1 blockade in classical Hodgkin lymphoma. This table comes from immunoSEQ multiplex PCR, and its TCRdb copy is limited to in-frame clones, with some not included. Here the sample spans more than 10,000 clones, more than 75% being singletons. In every patient, relapse followed autologous stem cell transplantation, while exposure to brentuximab vedotin differed. The source material was peripheral blood mononuclear cells (PBMCs), sampled before the second cycle of nivolumab. The source of these receptors is a human donor with classical Hodgkin lymphoma.

This chain uses TRBV28 with TRBJ1-3; no clear D. This CDR3 is 14 amino acids long. The ends were cut back, 6 bases at V and 6 bases at J, with 15 bases in the middle. CDR1 is MDHEN, CDR2 SYDVKM, per germline. DNA of the CDR3: TGTGCCAGCAGCGGCGGTGGAGTCAAAAACACCATATATTTT. The encoded protein is CASSGGGVKNTIYF.

The chain uses TRBV27 and TRBJ2-1, with 11 bases that match TRBD2. From germline, CDR1 is MNHEY and CDR2 SMNVEV (reference sequence). The CDR3 loop spans 16 amino acids. After removal of 0 bases from V and 8 bases from J, the junction contained 6 bases not matched to a gene. The CDR3, as DNA: TGTGCCAGCAGTTTATCGCTACTAGCGGGAGAGGATGAGCAGTTCTTC. Translating gives CASSLSLLAGEDEQFF.

This rearrangement joins TRBV5-8 to TRBJ1-3, with 7 bases matching TRBD1. Germline lookup yields CDR1 SGHTS and CDR2 YDEGEE. This CDR3 has 14 amino acids. J lost 3 bases, V lost 1 base, and 1 base had no gene match. CDR3 amino acids: CASSLHRGGNTIYF. The CDR3 nucleotides read TGTGCCAGCAGCTTGCACAGGGGTGGAAACACCATATATTTT.

The rearrangement uses TRBV5-1 and TRBJ2-5; no definite D call. The V end lost 5 bases, the J end lost 0 bases, and 8 bases lay between the germline ends. Germline V lookup: CDR1 SGHRS, CDR2 YFSETQ. This CDR3 comprises 13 residues. This CDR3 is CASSPTHQETQYF. For the CDR3, the DNA is TGCGCCAGCAGTCCGACACACCAAGAGACCCAGTACTTC.

The chain links TRBV14 to TRBJ2-3, with 7 bases fitting TRBD2. Looked up from germline, CDR1 is SGHDN and CDR2 is FVKESK. This CDR3 contains 16 residues. V lost 4 bases and J lost 2; bases outside the gene matches: 9. The CDR3 is CASSLTLAAFTDTQYF. The CDR3 DNA is TGTGCCAGCAGCCTCACCCTAGCGGCTTTCACAGATACGCAGTATTTT.

Comment on this clone: The same CDR3 is also encoded by other DNA sequences in this sample. V and J are TRBV9 and TRBJ2-1; 8 bases are a match to TRBD2. Germline lookup yields CDR1 SGDLS and CDR2 YYNGEE. The CDR3 contains 16 residues. V was pared by 0 bases and J by 4 bases, with 6 bases of the junction left unmatched. The CDR3 spells CASSVGGSGTYNEQFF. The CDR3 region has the DNA TGTGCCAGCAGCGTAGGTGGTAGCGGGACTTACAATGAGCAGTTCTTC. The entire variable domain, with the rest obtained from reference TRBV9 and TRBJ2-1, is as follows: DSGVTQTPKHLITATGQRVTLRCSPRSGDLSVYWYQQSLDQGLQFLIQYYNGEERAKGNILERFSAQQFPDLHSELNLSSLELGDSALYFCASSVGGSGTYNEQFFGPGTRLTVL.

The gene calls are TRBV14 and TRBJ2-7; 9 nucleotides agree with TRBD2. Per the germline V gene, CDR1 is SGHDN and CDR2 is FVKESK. The V segment lost 1 base and the J segment 2 bases; nucleotides outside the gene matches: 3. The CDR3 extends over 15 amino acids. The DNA of the CDR3 is TGTGCCAGCAGCCAAGGACTAGCGGACACCTACGAGCAGTACTTC. Translating gives CASSQGLADTYEQYF.

This chain connects TRBV27 to TRBJ1-5; D not resolved. CDR1 and CDR2 from the germline V gene are MNHEY and SMNVEV (reference sequence). This CDR3 spans 15 amino acids. With 5 bases removed from V and 3 bases from J, the gap between germline ends came to 14 bases. DNA of the CDR3: TGTGCCAGCAGTGTACGGACGGCTTCCAATCAGCCCCAGCATTTT. Translation: CASSVRTASNQPQHF.

This clone has a handful of counts. The V call is TRBV9, the J call TRBJ2-1; D is perhaps TRBD2 (6 bases). Germline V lookup: CDR1 SGDLS, CDR2 YYNGEE. CDR3 size: 15 residues. V lost 3 bases to trimming and J lost 9 bases, with 19 bases between them. The CDR3 protein is CASSASGWEVGEQFF. The CDR3 coding sequence is TGTGCCAGCAGCGCAAGCGGGTGGGAGGTCGGTGAGCAGTTCTTC.

The V and J genes are TRBV30 and TRBJ1-1; possibly TRBD1 for D (5 bases). V was clipped by 3 bases and J by 4 bases, with 12 bases between them. The CDR3 covers 13 residues. Germline V lookup: CDR1 GTSNPN, CDR2 SVGIG (reference sequence). The CDR3 nucleotides are TGTGCCTGGAGGGCCCGGGGGGGCACTGAAGCTTTCTTT. Encoded protein: CAWRARGGTEAFF.

Details on this clone: Mismatch with germline at one junction end may stem from a read error. The rearrangement uses TRBV6-5 and TRBJ2-7; 9 nucleotides agree with TRBD1. The CDR3 is 13 residues long. CDR1 and CDR2 (germline): MNHEY, SVGAGI. In DNA, the CDR3 is TGTGCCAGCAGTATACTCCGGGACAGGGAAGCTTCCTTC. Its protein product is CASSILRDREASF.

This chain links TRBV5-5 with TRBJ2-1; D unclear. Trimming removed 2 bases from V and 4 bases from J, with 1 base in between. Germline-derived CDR1 and CDR2 are SGHKS and YYEKEE (reference sequence). This CDR3 region has 11 residues. The CDR3 sequence is CASSLYNEQFF. In DNA, the CDR3 is TGTGCCAGCAGCTTATACAATGAGCAGTTCTTC. Combining the CDR3 with reference TRBV5-5 and TRBJ2-1 gives the whole variable domain DAGVTQSPTHLIKTRGQQVTLRCSPISGHKSVSWYQQVLGQGPQFIFQYYEKEERGRGNFPDRFSARQFPNYSSELNVNALLLGDSALYLCASSLYNEQFFGPGTRLTVL.

This clone was seen once. V and J are TRBV6-1 and TRBJ1-1; D unresolved. Germline CDR1 is MNHNS and CDR2 is SASEGT. This CDR3 spans 12 amino acids. The V and J ends lost 7 bases and 10 bases respectively, with 16 bases between them. The CDR3 sequence is CASTRTSEGAFF. The CDR3 DNA reads TGTGCCAGCACCCGGACCTCCGAGGGAGCTTTCTTT.

The rearrangement joins TRBV7-8 to TRBJ1-5; 9 bases agree with TRBD1. V lost 1 base and J lost 1; bases outside the gene matches: 5. The CDR3 covers 17 residues. In germline, CDR1 is SGHVS, CDR2 FQNEAQ. CDR3: CASSLVQGARSNQPQHF. For the CDR3, the DNA is TGTGCCAGCAGCTTAGTACAGGGGGCTAGAAGCAATCAGCCCCAGCATTTT.